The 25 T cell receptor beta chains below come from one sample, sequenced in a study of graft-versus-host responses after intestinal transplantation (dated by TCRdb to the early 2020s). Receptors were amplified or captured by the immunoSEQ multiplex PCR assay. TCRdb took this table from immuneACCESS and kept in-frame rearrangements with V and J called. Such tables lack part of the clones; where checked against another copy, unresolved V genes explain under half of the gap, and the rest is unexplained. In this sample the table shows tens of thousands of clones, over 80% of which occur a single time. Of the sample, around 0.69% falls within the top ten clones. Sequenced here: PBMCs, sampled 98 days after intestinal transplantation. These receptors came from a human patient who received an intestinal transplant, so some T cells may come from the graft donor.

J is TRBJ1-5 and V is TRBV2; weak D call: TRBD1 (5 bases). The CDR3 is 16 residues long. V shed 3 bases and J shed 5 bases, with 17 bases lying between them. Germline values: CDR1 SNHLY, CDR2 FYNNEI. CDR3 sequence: CASSESDQAGDQPQHF. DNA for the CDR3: TGTGCCAGCAGTGAGTCGGACCAGGCGGGGGATCAGCCCCAGCATTTT.

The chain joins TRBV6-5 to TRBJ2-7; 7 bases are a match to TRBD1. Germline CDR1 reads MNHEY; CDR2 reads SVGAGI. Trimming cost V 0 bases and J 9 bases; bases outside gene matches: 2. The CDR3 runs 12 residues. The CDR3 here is CASSYSTGLQYF. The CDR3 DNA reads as TGTGCCAGCAGTTACTCGACAGGGTTGCAGTACTTC.

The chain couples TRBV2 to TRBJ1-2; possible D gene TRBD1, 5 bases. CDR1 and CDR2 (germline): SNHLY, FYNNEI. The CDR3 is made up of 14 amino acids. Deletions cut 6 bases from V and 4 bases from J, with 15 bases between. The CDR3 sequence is CASRGEQGSYGYTF. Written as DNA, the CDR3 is TGTGCCAGCAGAGGGGAGCAGGGTTCCTATGGCTACACCTTC.

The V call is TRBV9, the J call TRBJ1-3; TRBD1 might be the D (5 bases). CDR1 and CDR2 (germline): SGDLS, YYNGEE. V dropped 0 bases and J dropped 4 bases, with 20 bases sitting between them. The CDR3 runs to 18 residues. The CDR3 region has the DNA TGTGCCAGCAGCGTAGGGGGAGGAGGTCAGGGCGGCGGAAACACCATATATTTT. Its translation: CASSVGGGGQGGGNTIYF.

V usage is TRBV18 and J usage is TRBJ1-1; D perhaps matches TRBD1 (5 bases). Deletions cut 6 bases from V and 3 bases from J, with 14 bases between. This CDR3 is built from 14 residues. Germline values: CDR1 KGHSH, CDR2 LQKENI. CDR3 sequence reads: CASSRRDGDTEAFF. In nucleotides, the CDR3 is TGTGCCAGCTCCCGCAGGGACGGGGACACTGAAGCTTTCTTT. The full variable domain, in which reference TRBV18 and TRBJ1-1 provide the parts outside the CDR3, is NAGVMQNPRHLVRRRGQEARLRCSPMKGHSHVYWYRQLPEEGLKFMVYLQKENIIDESGMPKERFSAEFPKEGPSILRIQQVVRGDSAAYFCASSRRDGDTEAFFGQGTRLTVV.

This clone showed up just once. CDR3 nucleotides: TGCGCCAGCAGTGCGCTAGCGGGAGTCTACAATGAGCAGTTCTTC. This codes for CASSALAGVYNEQFF. The genes are TRBV10-2 and TRBJ2-1; 10 bases match TRBD2. With 4 bases clipped from V and 3 bases from J, the junction kept 3 bases outside the gene matches. Germline V gene sequence: CDR1 WSHSY, CDR2 SAAADI. This CDR3 is built from 15 residues.

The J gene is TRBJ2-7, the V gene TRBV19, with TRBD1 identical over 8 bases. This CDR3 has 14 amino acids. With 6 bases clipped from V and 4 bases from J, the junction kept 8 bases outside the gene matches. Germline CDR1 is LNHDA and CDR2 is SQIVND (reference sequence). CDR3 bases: TGTGCCAGTAGCCTCGGGACAGGAGGGTACGAGCAGTACTTC. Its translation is CASSLGTGGYEQYF.

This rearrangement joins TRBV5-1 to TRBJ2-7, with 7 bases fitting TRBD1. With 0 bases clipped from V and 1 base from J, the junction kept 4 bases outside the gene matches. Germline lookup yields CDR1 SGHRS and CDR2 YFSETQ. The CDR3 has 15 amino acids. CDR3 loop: CASSLEGGGSYEQYF. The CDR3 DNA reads TGCGCCAGCAGCTTGGAAGGGGGCGGTTCCTACGAGCAGTACTTC.

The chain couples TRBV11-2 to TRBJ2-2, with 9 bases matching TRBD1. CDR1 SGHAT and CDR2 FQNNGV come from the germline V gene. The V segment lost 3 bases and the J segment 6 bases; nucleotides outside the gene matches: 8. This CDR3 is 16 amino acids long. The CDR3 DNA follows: TGTGCCAGCAGCTTGGGGAAGGGACAGGGCCCCGGGGAGCTGTTTTTT. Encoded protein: CASSLGKGQGPGELFF. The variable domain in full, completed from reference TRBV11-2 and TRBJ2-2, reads EAGVAQSPRYKIIEKRQSVAFWCNPISGHATLYWYQQILGQGPKLLIQFQNNGVVDDSQLPKDRFSAERLKGVDSTLKIQPAKLEDSAVYLCASSLGKGQGPGELFFGEGSRLTVL.

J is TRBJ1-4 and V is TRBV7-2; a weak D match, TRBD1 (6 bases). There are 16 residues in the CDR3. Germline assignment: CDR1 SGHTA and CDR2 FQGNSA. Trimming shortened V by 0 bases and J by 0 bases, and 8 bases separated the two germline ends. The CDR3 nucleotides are TGTGCCAGCAGCTTAGCAGGGGGGCCAACTAATGAAAAACTGTTTTTT. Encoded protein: CASSLAGGPTNEKLFF.

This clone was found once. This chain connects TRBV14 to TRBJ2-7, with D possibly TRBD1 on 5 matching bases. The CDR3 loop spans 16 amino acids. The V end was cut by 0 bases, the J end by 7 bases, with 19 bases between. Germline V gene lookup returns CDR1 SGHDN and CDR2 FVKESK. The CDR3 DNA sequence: TGTGCCAGCAGCCAAGAAGGGTCAGGGTTCTTCAGGGAGCAGTACTTC. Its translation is CASSQEGSGFFREQYF.

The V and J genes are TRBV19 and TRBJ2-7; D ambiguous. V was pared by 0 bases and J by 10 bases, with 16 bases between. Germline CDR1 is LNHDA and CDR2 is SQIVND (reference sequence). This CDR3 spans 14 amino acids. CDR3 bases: TGTGCCAGTAGTATAGAACTATCGGCGACGAACCAGTACTTC. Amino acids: CASSIELSATNQYF. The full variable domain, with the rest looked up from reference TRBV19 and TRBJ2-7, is DGGITQSPKYLFRKEGQNVTLSCEQNLNHDAMYWYRQDPGQGLRLIYYSQIVNDFQKGDIAEGYSVSREKKESFPLTVTSAQKNPTAFYLCASSIELSATNQYFGPGTRLTVT.

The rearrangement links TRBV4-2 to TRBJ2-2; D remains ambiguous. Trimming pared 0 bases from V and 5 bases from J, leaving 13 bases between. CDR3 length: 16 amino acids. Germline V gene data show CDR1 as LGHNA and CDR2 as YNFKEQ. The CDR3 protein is CASSQEGTLETGELFF. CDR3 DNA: TGTGCCAGCAGCCAAGAGGGCACCCTTGAGACCGGGGAGCTGTTTTTT.

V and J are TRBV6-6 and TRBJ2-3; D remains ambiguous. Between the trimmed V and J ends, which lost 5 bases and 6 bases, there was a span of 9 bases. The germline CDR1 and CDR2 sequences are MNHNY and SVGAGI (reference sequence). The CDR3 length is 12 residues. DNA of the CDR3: TGTGCCAGCAGTCCGTTGGGGGATACGCAGTATTTT. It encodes CASSPLGDTQYF.

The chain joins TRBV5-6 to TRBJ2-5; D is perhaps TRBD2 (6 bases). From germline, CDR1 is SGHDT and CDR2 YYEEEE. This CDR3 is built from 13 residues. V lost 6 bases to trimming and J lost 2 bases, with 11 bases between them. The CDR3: CASTAGVQETQYF. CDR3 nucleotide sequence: TGTGCCAGCACAGCGGGTGTTCAAGAGACCCAGTACTTC.

The CDR3 DNA is TGTGCCAGCAGCCTAGTTGAGGGTTACGAGCAGTACTTC. This gives the protein CASSLVEGYEQYF. The chain employs TRBV6-1 and TRBJ2-7; a possible D gene is TRBD2 (5 bases). This CDR3 spans 13 amino acids. Trimming took off 6 bases at V and 4 bases at J, with 13 bases between the two ends. CDR1 is MNHNS and CDR2 is SASEGT in the germline V gene.

The DNA of the CDR3 is TGTGCCAGCAGCCCGGGACTAGCGGGGGGCCCTTTCTCGGAGCAGTACTTC. Protein product: CASSPGLAGGPFSEQYF. The chain links TRBV7-6 to TRBJ2-7; 15 bases agree with TRBD2. Germline V gives CDR1 SGHVS, CDR2 FNYEAQ. This CDR3 contains 17 residues. With 5 bases clipped from V and 7 bases from J, the junction kept 12 bases outside the gene matches.

This chain's CDR3 is CASDEDWGDTQYF. The CDR3 DNA reads as TGTGCCAGCGATGAGGATTGGGGGGATACGCAGTATTTT. The chain couples TRBV2 to TRBJ2-3; D may correspond to TRBD1 or TRBD2 (5 bases each). The CDR3 runs to 13 residues. Between the trimmed V and J ends, which lost 8 bases and 6 bases, there was a span of 15 bases. CDR1 SNHLY and CDR2 FYNNEI come from the germline V gene.

For the CDR3, the DNA is TGTGCCAGCAGTGTGGGGACAGGGGGCAATCAGCCCCAGCATTTT. This gives the protein CASSVGTGGNQPQHF. V is TRBV6-1 and J is TRBJ1-5; TRBD1 matches 10 bases. The germline CDR1 and CDR2 sequences are MNHNS and SASEGT. The CDR3 loop spans 15 amino acids. The V segment lost 4 bases and the J segment 2 bases; nucleotides outside the gene matches: 2.

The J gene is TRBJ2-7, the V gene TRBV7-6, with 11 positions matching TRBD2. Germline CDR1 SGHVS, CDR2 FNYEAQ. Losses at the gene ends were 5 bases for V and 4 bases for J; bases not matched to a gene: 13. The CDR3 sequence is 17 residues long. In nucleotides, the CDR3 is TGTGCCAGCAGCATTTCCGGTAGCGGGAGGGCCGGGTACGAGCAGTACTTC. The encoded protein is CASSISGSGRAGYEQYF.

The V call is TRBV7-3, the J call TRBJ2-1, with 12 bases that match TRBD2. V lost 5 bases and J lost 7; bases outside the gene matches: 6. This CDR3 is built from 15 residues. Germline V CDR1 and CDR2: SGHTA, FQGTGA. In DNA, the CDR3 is TGTGCCAGCAGCCCCGAGGGGACTAGCGGGAATGAGCAGTTCTTC. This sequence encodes CASSPEGTSGNEQFF. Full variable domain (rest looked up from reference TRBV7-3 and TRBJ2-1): GAGVSQTPSNKVTEKGKYVELRCDPISGHTALYWYRQSLGQGPEFLIYFQGTGAADDSGLPNDRFFAVRPEGSVSTLKIQRTERGDSAVYLCASSPEGTSGNEQFFGPGTRLTVL.

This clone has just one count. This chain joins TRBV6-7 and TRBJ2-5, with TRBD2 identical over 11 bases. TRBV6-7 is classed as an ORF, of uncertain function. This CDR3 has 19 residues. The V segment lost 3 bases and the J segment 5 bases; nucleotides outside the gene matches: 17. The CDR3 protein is CASSYNADDSGRARETQYF. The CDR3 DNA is TGTGCCAGCAGTTATAATGCTGACGATAGCGGGAGGGCACGGGAGACCCAGTACTTC.

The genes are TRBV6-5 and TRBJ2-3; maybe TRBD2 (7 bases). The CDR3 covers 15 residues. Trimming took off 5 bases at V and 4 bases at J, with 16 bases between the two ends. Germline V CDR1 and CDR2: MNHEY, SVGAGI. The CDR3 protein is CASSVLQGGPDTQYF. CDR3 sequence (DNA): TGTGCCAGCAGTGTATTACAGGGAGGGCCAGATACGCAGTATTTT.

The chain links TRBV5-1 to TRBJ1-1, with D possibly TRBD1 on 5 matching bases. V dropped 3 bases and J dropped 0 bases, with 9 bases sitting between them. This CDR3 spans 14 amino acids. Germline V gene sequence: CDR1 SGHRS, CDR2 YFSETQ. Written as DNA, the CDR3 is TGCGCCAGCAGCTGGTCAGGGCTGAACACTGAAGCTTTCTTT. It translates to CASSWSGLNTEAFF.

The CDR3 here is CASSLTGGGHTEAFF. The DNA of the CDR3 is TGTGCCAGCAGCCTGACAGGGGGCGGACACACTGAAGCTTTCTTT. The chain carries TRBV27 and TRBJ1-1; 10 positions match TRBD1. In germline, CDR1 is MNHEY, CDR2 SMNVEV (reference sequence). Trimming cost V 6 bases and J 3 bases; bases outside gene matches: 7. This CDR3 comprises 15 residues.